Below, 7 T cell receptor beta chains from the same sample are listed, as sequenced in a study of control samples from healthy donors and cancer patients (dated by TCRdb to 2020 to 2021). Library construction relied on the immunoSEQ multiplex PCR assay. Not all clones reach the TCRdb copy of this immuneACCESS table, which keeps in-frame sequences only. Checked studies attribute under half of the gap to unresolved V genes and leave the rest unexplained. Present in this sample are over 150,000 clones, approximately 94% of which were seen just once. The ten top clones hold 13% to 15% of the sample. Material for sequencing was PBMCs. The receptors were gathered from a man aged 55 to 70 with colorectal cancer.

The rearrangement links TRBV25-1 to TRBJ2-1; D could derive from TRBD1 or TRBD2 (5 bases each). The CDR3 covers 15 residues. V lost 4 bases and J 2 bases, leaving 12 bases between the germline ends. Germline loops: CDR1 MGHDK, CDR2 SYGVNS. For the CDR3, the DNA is TGTGCCAGCAGTGTTGAGTGGGACCCCTACAATGAGCAGTTCTTC. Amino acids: CASSVEWDPYNEQFF.

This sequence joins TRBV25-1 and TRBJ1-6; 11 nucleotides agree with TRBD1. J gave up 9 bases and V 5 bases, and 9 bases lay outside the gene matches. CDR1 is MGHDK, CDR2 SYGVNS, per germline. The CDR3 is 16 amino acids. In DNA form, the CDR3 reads TGTGCCAGCAGTAGCGGGACAGGGGGTTCAGGTTCACCCCTCCACTTT. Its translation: CASSSGTGGSGSPLHF. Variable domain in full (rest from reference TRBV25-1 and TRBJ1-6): EADIYQTPRYLVIGTGKKITLECSQTMGHDKMYWYQQDPGMELHLIHYSYGVNSTEKGDLSSESTVSRIRTEHFPLTLESARPSHTSQYLCASSSGTGGSGSPLHFGNGTRLTVT.

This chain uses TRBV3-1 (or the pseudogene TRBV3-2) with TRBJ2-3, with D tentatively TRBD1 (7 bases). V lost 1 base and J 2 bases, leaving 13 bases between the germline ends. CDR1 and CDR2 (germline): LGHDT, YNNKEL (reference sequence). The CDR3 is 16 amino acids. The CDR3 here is CASSQVSGGNTDTQYF. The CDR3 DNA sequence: TGTGCCAGCAGCCAAGTGTCAGGGGGGAACACAGATACGCAGTATTTT.

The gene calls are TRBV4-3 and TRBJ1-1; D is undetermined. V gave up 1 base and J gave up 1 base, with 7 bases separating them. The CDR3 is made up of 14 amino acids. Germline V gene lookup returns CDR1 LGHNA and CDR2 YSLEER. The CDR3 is CASSQAWWNTEAFF. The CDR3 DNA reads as TGCGCCAGCAGCCAAGCGTGGTGGAACACTGAAGCTTTCTTT.

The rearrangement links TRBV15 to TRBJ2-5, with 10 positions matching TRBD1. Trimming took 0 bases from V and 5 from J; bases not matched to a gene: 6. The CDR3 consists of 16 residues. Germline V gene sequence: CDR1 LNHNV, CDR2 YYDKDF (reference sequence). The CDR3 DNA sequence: TGTGCCACCAGCAGAGATCAGGGACAGGGGTGGGAGACCCAGTACTTC. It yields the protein CATSRDQGQGWETQYF.

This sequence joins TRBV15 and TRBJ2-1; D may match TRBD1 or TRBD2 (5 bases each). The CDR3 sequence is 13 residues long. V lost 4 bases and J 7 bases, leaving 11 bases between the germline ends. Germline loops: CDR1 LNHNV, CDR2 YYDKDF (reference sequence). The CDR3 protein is CATSMGRLNEQFF. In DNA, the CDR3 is TGTGCCACCAGCATGGGACGGCTTAATGAGCAGTTCTTC. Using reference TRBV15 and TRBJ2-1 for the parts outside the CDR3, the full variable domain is DAMVIQNPRYQVTQFGKPVTLSCSQTLNHNVMYWYQQKSSQAPKLLFHYYDKDFNNEADTPDNFQSRRPNTSFCFLDIRSPGLGDTAMYLCATSMGRLNEQFFGPGTRLTVL.

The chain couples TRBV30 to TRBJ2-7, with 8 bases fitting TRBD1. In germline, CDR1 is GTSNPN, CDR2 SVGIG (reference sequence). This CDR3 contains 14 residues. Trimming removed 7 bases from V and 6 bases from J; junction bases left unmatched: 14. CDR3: CAYSSGGVGGEQYF. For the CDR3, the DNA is TGTGCCTATTCCTCAGGGGGCGTGGGCGGCGAGCAGTACTTC. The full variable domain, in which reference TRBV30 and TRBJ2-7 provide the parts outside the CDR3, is SQTIHQWPATLVQPVGSPLSLECTVEGTSNPNLYWYRQAAGRGLQLLFYSVGIGQISSEVPQNLSASRPQDRQFILSSKKLLLSDSGFYLCAYSSGGVGGEQYFGPGTRLTVT.